This T cell receptor beta chain emerged from a study of tumor-infiltrating lymphocytes in primary liver carcinoma. With a constant-region primer, TCR beta cDNA was made from approximately 500 ng of total RNA. The TCR beta library was amplified through three nested multiplex PCR rounds in a modified ARM-PCR procedure. In TCRdb, the multiplex PCR reads were re-called with MiXCR into one record per CDR3 protein. The sample contains tens of thousands of distinct CDR3 sequences, around 79% of which appear only once. This clonotype has a count of ten or more. The source material, roughly 18-31 mg of unsorted bulk tissue, was used to co-extract RNA and DNA. This TCR came from a man aged 35 to 55 with primary liver carcinoma and hepatitis B virus infection. What was sequenced was liver tumor tissue from sampling region 2. Subset of the sample: tumor region T2, inferior pole.

CDR3: CASSFGWWTGYTF. CDR3 nucleotide sequence: TGTGCCAGCAGCTTTGGGTGGTGGACTGGCTACACCTTC. The chain is built from TRBV7-9 and TRBJ1-2; no firm D call. Deletions cut 3 bases from V and 7 bases from J, with 12 bases between. The CDR3 contains 13 residues. The germline gives CDR1 SEHNR, CDR2 FQNEAQ (reference sequence).